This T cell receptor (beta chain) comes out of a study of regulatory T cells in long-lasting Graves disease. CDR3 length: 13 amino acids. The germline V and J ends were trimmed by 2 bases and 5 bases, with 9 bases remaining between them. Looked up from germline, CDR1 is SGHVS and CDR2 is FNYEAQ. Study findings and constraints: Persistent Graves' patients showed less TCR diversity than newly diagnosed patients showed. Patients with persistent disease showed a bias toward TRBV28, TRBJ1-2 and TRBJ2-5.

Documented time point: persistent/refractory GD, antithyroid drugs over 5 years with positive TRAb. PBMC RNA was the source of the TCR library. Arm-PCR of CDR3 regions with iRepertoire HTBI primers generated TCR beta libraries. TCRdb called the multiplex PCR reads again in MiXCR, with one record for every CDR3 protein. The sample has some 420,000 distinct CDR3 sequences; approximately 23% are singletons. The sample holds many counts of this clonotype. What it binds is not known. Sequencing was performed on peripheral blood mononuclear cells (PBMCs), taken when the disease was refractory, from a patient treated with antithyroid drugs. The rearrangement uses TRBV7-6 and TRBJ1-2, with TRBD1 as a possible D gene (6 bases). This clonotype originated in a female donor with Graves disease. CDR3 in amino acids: CASSLITGYGYTF. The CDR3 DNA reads TGTGCCAGCAGCTTAATCACAGGGTATGGCTACACCTTC.